Listed below are T cell receptor beta chains from one sample, sequenced in a study of blood T cell repertoires in COVID-19. Profiling relied on immunoSEQ multiplex PCR, and the TCRdb table lists in-frame clones only, not all of them. Of over 90,000 clones in the sample, around 88% are singletons; the top ten hold 3.5%. Input material: peripheral blood. The receptors derive from a human donor in a cohort sampled during active COVID-19. The conserved cysteine and the conserved F or W are not part of the CDR3 here.

TRBJ2-3 | 15 | TRBV7-9 | ASSLDRGGGSTDTQY
TRBJ1-5 | 16 | TRBV27 | ASSLSSTRGAGNQPQH
TRBJ2-5 | 11 | TRBV18 | ASSSGLEETQY
TRBJ2-1 | 13 | TRBV5-1 | ASSLDRVYVNEQF
TRBJ2-3 | 15 | TRBV7-8 | ASSLAYSLTSTDTQY
TRBJ1-1 | 13 | TRBV29-1 | SVPRGRAMNTEAF
TRBJ1-2 | 15 | TRBV19 | ASSSPLGVAGIYGYT
TRBJ2-7 | 12 | TRBV6-2/TRBV6-3 | ASSYVGQSYEQY
TRBJ2-3 | 15 | TRBV27 | ASSPRRGVSLTDTQY
TRBJ2-7 | 13 | TRBV10-3 | AISPGLADSYEQY
TRBJ1-2 | 12 | TRBV10-3 | AISPSGTEALGT